Reported below is one T cell receptor beta chain. What it binds is unknown. This record comes from a study of post-analysis software for immune sequencing data. At the level of the study: As for disease course, relapsing-remitting, secondary progressive and progressive-relapsing multiple sclerosis were all included. Study-wide results and limits: The F measure placed samples prepared in the same batch into strongly shared clusters. Patients showed TRBV5-6, TRBV5-1 and TRBV20-1 among 4 or 5 TRBV segments more frequent than in controls. Significantly decreased normalized Chao1 diversity was recorded for multiple sclerosis patients relative to controls.

TCR beta cDNA libraries had unique molecular identifiers. The T cell input of about 1 to 10 million gave roughly 500,000 cDNA molecules. TCRdb passed the PCR reads through MiXCR, listing each CDR3 protein once. The table has 430,000 or so distinct CDR3 sequences, approximately 39% seen once. Germline-derived CDR1 and CDR2 are MGHRA and YSYEKL. The V end lost 5 bases, the J end lost 13 bases, and 18 bases lay between the germline ends. The CDR3 loop spans 13 amino acids. The TCR was taken from a girl aged 2-10 years with multiple sclerosis. V is TRBV4-1 and J is TRBJ2-4; D possibly corresponds to TRBD1 (6 bases). The sample was blood. In DNA, the CDR3 is TGCGCCAGCAGCTCAACAGGGCTTGGGGAGCAGTACTTC. Amino acids: CASSSTGLGEQYF.